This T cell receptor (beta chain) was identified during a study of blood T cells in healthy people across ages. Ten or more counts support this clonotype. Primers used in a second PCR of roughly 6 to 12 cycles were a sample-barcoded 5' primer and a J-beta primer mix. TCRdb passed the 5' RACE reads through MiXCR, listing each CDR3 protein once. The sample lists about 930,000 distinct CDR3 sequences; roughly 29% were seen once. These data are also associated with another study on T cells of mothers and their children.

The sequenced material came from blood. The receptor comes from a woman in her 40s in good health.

The CDR3 region is CASSAGLAGAGGLETQYF. The CDR3 DNA is TGTGCCAGCAGCGCGGGCCTTGCGGGAGCGGGGGGGTTAGAGACCCAGTACTTC. The chain links TRBV9 to TRBJ2-5; 10 positions agree with TRBD2. Losses at the gene ends were 3 bases for V and 4 bases for J; bases not matched to a gene: 15. Germline values: CDR1 SGDLS, CDR2 YYNGEE. The CDR3 contains 18 residues.